The 7 T cell receptor beta chains reported below all come from one sample, sequenced in a study of graft-versus-host responses after intestinal transplantation. The method was immunoSEQ multiplex PCR; TCRdb's version includes in-frame clones alone and lacks a portion of them. The sample yields about 97,000 clones, 80% to 95% seen once. Material: PBMCs, obtained about 450 days after intestinal transplant. The receptor source for this set is a human patient who received an intestinal transplant, so some T cells may come from the graft donor.

The rearrangement links TRBV19 to TRBJ1-2; weak D call: TRBD1 (5 bases). V was cut by 5 bases and J by 3 bases, with 10 bases left in between. The CDR3 has 13 amino acids. Germline CDR1 reads LNHDA; CDR2 reads SQIVND (reference sequence). This CDR3 reads CASSLDTYYGYTF. The DNA of the CDR3 is TGTGCCAGTAGTTTGGACACCTACTATGGCTACACCTTC.

The rearrangement links TRBV7-8 to TRBJ1-2; the D gene is possibly TRBD1 (5 bases). The CDR3 spans 16 residues. Trimming took 4 bases from V and 3 from J, leaving 18 bases between them. Per the germline V gene, CDR1 is SGHVS and CDR2 is FQNEAQ. CDR3 DNA sequence: TGTGCCAGCAGCTACCAGGGCCCGCTCGAGGACTATGGCTACACCTTC. Amino acids: CASSYQGPLEDYGYTF.

V and J are TRBV7-2 and TRBJ2-7, with D unresolved. This CDR3 contains 11 residues. Germline values: CDR1 SGHTA, CDR2 FQGNSA. Trimming shortened V by 5 bases and J by 3 bases, and 5 bases separated the two germline ends. Here the CDR3 DNA reads TGTGCCAGCAGCCTAAACTACGAGCAGTACTTC. Translated, it gives CASSLNYEQYF.

The rearrangement links TRBV13 to TRBJ2-3, with D perhaps matching TRBD2 (5 bases). This CDR3 comprises 17 residues. Germline CDR1 PRHDT, CDR2 FYEKMQ (reference sequence). V was clipped by 1 base and J by 4 bases, with 18 bases between them. The CDR3 DNA sequence: TGTGCCAGCAGCTTAGTGGTCGGCGGGTCGGCGGCAGATACGCAGTATTTT. As protein: CASSLVVGGSAADTQYF.

The genes are TRBV19 and TRBJ2-3, with 9 bases aligning to TRBD2. The germline CDR1 and CDR2 sequences are LNHDA and SQIVND (reference sequence). V dropped 3 bases and J dropped 4; count of bases not matched to a gene: 8. The CDR3 is 16 amino acids. CDR3 amino acids: CASSMGLAGRADTQYF. CDR3 coding DNA: TGTGCCAGTAGTATGGGTCTAGCGGGGAGGGCAGATACGCAGTATTTT. Full variable domain (outside the CDR3, taken from reference TRBV19 and TRBJ2-3): DGGITQSPKYLFRKEGQNVTLSCEQNLNHDAMYWYRQDPGQGLRLIYYSQIVNDFQKGDIAEGYSVSREKKESFPLTVTSAQKNPTAFYLCASSMGLAGRADTQYFGPGTRLTVL.

This chain connects TRBV5-1 to TRBJ2-3, with TRBD2 as a possible D gene (6 bases). Germline CDR1 and CDR2: SGHRS and YFSETQ. V was trimmed by 2 bases and J by 0 bases, leaving 10 bases between them. This CDR3 has 15 residues. The CDR3 bases are TGCGCCAGCAGCTTTGGAGGGGCGAGCACAGATACGCAGTATTTT. Its protein is CASSFGGASTDTQYF.

This chain uses TRBV5-1 with TRBJ2-5; 12 nucleotides line up with TRBD2. This CDR3 spans 17 amino acids. V dropped 0 bases and J dropped 4; count of bases not matched to a gene: 7. Germline CDR1 and CDR2: SGHRS and YFSETQ. CDR3 region: CASSLARTSGAGETQYF. DNA of the CDR3: TGCGCCAGCAGCTTGGCCAGGACTAGCGGGGCGGGAGAGACCCAGTACTTC.